This is a list of T cell receptor beta chains from one sample in a study of T cell clonotyping in hematopoietic cell transplantation. TCRdb's copy holds only in-frame clones and misses some; the assay was immunoSEQ multiplex PCR. Here the sample spans approximately 80,000 clones, 90% to 97% being singletons. The source was peripheral blood mononuclear cells, collected before stem cell transplant. Every receptor here comes from a woman in her forties or fifties with acute myeloid leukemia. Some clones in this sample may be carry-over from other donors' samples. Each CDR3 is given with its conserved first and last residue. The D gene is left open where the match is weak. A clone size is listed for some rows: how often the clone was seen (once, few, many), or a class if it is expanded.

v_gene,d_gene,j_gene,abundance,CDR3nt,CDR3aa
TRBV9,TRBD1,TRBJ2-5,-,TGTGCCAGCAGCGCCCGGGAAGGGGGCGCTTGGGAGACCCAGTACTTC,CASSAREGGAWETQYF
TRBV19,-,TRBJ2-7,-,TGTGCCAGTAGCCCGACAGGTTTATTCGAGCAGTACTTC,CASSPTGLFEQYF
TRBV7-2,-,TRBJ1-1,once,TGTGCCAGCAGCTTAAGGCGTGTGGCTGAAGCTTTCTTT,CASSLRRVAEAFF
TRBV30,-,TRBJ2-4,-,TGTGCCTGGAGTGTTGAAGAAGCCAAAAACATTCAGTACTTC,CAWSVEEAKNIQYF
TRBV5-1,TRBD1,TRBJ1-1,-,TGCGCCAGCAGCTTGATTCGGACAGGAAACACTGAAGCTTTCTTT,CASSLIRTGNTEAFF
TRBV10-1,-,TRBJ1-1,-,TGCGCCAGCAGTGAGTCGGGGTGGGACACTGAAGCTTTCTTT,CASSESGWDTEAFF
TRBV30,-,TRBJ2-4,-,TGTGCCTGGAGTCTGAAAGTTGGGAACATTCAGTACTTC,CAWSLKVGNIQYF
TRBV25-1,-,TRBJ1-6,-,TGTGCCAGCAGTGAATCGGGGACGACGGGCTCACCCCTCCACTTT,CASSESGTTGSPLHF
TRBV5-1,-,TRBJ2-2,-,TGCGCCAGCAGCTTTCTCGGCCAGGGGAACACCGGGGAGCTGTTTTTT,CASSFLGQGNTGELFF
TRBV5-4,-,TRBJ1-6,-,TGTGCCAGCAGCTGGGGGATTAGTGATTCACCCCTCCACTTT,CASSWGISDSPLHF
TRBV28,-,TRBJ2-1,-,TGTGCCAGCAGTCGTTCGGGGCAGGGCTCCTACAATGAGCAGTTCTTC,CASSRSGQGSYNEQFF
TRBV7-2,TRBD2,TRBJ2-7,-,TGTGCCAGCAGTAGGCTAGCGGGGGCTAGGAGCTCCTACGAGCAGTACTTC,CASSRLAGARSSYEQYF
TRBV19,TRBD2,TRBJ2-7,-,TGTGCCAGTAGTATGGGCGGGAGCTCCTACGAGCAGTACTTC,CASSMGGSSYEQYF
TRBV6-5,TRBD1,TRBJ1-5,-,TGTGCCAGCAGTATCCGACAGGGGGGCAATCAGCCCCAGCATTTT,CASSIRQGGNQPQHF
TRBV5-1,-,TRBJ2-2,-,TGCGCCAGCAGGAGGAACACCGGGGAGCTGTTTTTT,CASRRNTGELFF
TRBV11-2,TRBD2,TRBJ2-4,-,TGTGCCAGCAGCTTAGCGGCTAGCGGCCGGAACATTCAGTACTTC,CASSLAASGRNIQYF
TRBV9,TRBD1,TRBJ1-2,-,TGTGCCAGCAGCGTTGACCAGGGGGACTATGGCTACACCTTC,CASSVDQGDYGYTF
TRBV11-2,-,TRBJ2-7,-,TGTGCCAGCAGCTTAGATCAAGTGCTCCTTCAGTACTTC,CASSLDQVLLQYF
TRBV30,-,TRBJ1-3,once,TGTGCCTGGAGCCATAAACAGTCATCTGGAAACACCATATATTTT,CAWSHKQSSGNTIYF
TRBV5-1,-,TRBJ2-6,once,TGCGCCAGCAGCTTGGAATTTCGGGGTACCGGGGCCAACGTCCTGACTTTC,CASSLEFRGTGANVLTF
TRBV2,TRBD1,TRBJ2-5,-,TGTGCCAGCAGTGTACAGGGGGGACCAGAGACCCAGTACTTC,CASSVQGGPETQYF
TRBV30,-,TRBJ1-5,once,TGTGCCTGGAGTATGCTGGGCAGCCGAAATCAGCCCCAGCATTTT,CAWSMLGSRNQPQHF
TRBV12-5,-,TRBJ2-5,-,TGTGCTAGTGGTCTCGTTGAGACCCAGTACTTC,CASGLVETQYF
TRBV7-2,TRBD1,TRBJ2-3,-,TGTGCCAGCAGCCCAGTGAGGGGGCTGTACGAACTAGATACGCAGTATTTT,CASSPVRGLYELDTQYF
TRBV30,-,TRBJ2-5,-,TGTGCCTGGAGTGTACTCCAGGAGACCCAGTACTTC,CAWSVLQETQYF
TRBV7-9,TRBD1,TRBJ2-3,-,TGTGCCAGCAGCACAAGGACAGGGAGCACAGATACGCAGTATTTT,CASSTRTGSTDTQYF
TRBV6-5,-,TRBJ1-1,-,TGTGCCAGCAGTGTCCAGAGGCCGAACACTGAAGCTTTCTTT,CASSVQRPNTEAFF
TRBV7-2,TRBD2,TRBJ2-5,-,TGTGCCAGCAGGGAGGGGACTAGCACTGGTGAGACCCAGTACTTC,CASREGTSTGETQYF
TRBV27,-,TRBJ1-2,-,TGTGCCAGCAGTGCCCGCCCTATTATTAACTATGGCTACACCTTC,CASSARPIINYGYTF
TRBV6-5,-,TRBJ2-7,-,TGTGCCAGCAGTTACGGGTCCAAAACCTACGAGCAGTACTTC,CASSYGSKTYEQYF
TRBV29-1,TRBD2,TRBJ2-2,-,TGCAGCGTTGCGCCGGCTAGCGGGAGGACGAACACTGGGGAGCTGTTTTTT,CSVAPASGRTNTGELFF
TRBV10-1,TRBD2,TRBJ2-7,-,TGCGCCAGCAGTGACCCAAGCGGGAGCGTCTACGAGCAGTACTTC,CASSDPSGSVYEQYF
TRBV28,-,TRBJ2-4,-,TGTGCCAGCAGTTTAGTAGGTATCAACATTCAGTACTTC,CASSLVGINIQYF
TRBV14,-,TRBJ1-2,-,TGTGCCAGCAGCCCCAGGGCAGGGTATGGCTACACCTTC,CASSPRAGYGYTF
TRBV2,-,TRBJ2-5,-,TGTGCCAGCAGCGACGCCATGGGGACCCACCAAGAGACCCAGTACTTC,CASSDAMGTHQETQYF
TRBV7-2,-,TRBJ2-7,-,TGTGCCAGCAGCTTAATTTCAGGGGACGAGCAGTACTTC,CASSLISGDEQYF
TRBV4-1,TRBD1,TRBJ1-5,-,TGCGCCAGCAGCCAGGGGACAGGGGGCAATCAGCCCCAGCATTTT,CASSQGTGGNQPQHF
TRBV6-6,-,TRBJ1-5,-,TGTGCCAGCAGTCCCTTTGGTCAGCCCCAGCATTTT,CASSPFGQPQHF
TRBV5-6,-,TRBJ1-5,-,TGTGCCAGCAGCAAGGGGGGCGGATATCAGCCCCAGCATTTT,CASSKGGGYQPQHF
TRBV5-1,-,TRBJ1-1,-,TGCGCCAGCAGCTTGGCCTGGGGGACTGAAGCTTTCTTT,CASSLAWGTEAFF
TRBV2,-,TRBJ2-2,-,TGTGCCAGCAGTGGCCAAAGGAACACCGGGGAGCTGTTTTTT,CASSGQRNTGELFF